These 22 T cell receptor beta chains were all obtained from the same sample, sequenced in a study of blood T cell repertoires in COVID-19. Clones were sequenced by immunoSEQ multiplex PCR, and TCRdb holds only the in-frame ones, with some missing. The profile shows 45,000 to 60,000 clones, about nine tenths of them singletons. What was sequenced was peripheral blood. All receptors come from a man aged 60-69 years with acute or convalescent COVID-19.

The chain has TRBV3-1 (or the pseudogene TRBV3-2) and TRBJ1-4, with D possibly TRBD1 on 6 matching bases. In germline, CDR1 is LGHDT, CDR2 YNNKEL (reference sequence). The CDR3 totals 14 residues. V dropped 3 bases and J dropped 7 bases, with 12 bases sitting between them. CDR3 loop: CASSHTGWGEKLFF. As DNA, the CDR3 is TGTGCCAGCAGCCACACAGGGTGGGGTGAAAAACTGTTTTTT.

This rearrangement joins TRBV5-1 to TRBJ2-1, with TRBD1 as a possible D gene (6 bases). CDR1 and CDR2 from the germline V gene are SGHRS and YFSETQ. The ends were cut back, 2 bases at V and 8 bases at J, with 14 bases in the middle. This CDR3 is built from 14 residues. DNA for the CDR3: TGCGCCAGCAGCTTAAGCAGGGGAGCGGATGAGCAGTTCTTC. This translates into CASSLSRGADEQFF.

The chain uses TRBV30 and TRBJ1-6; D is perhaps TRBD1 (5 bases). Germline values: CDR1 GTSNPN, CDR2 SVGIG (reference sequence). CDR3 length: 17 amino acids. V dropped 3 bases and J dropped 6 bases, with 21 bases sitting between them. The CDR3 loop reads CAWSGLMLGGGNSPLHF. The CDR3 nucleotides read TGTGCCTGGAGCGGCTTAATGCTTGGGGGAGGTAATTCACCCCTCCACTTT.

V and J are TRBV19 and TRBJ1-2, with D possibly matching TRBD1 (6 bases). V shed 3 bases and J shed 10 bases, with 21 bases lying between them. This CDR3 spans 15 amino acids. CDR1 LNHDA and CDR2 SQIVND come from the germline V gene (reference sequence). In DNA form, the CDR3 reads TGTGCCAGTAGTATCCTCTTTAGCTCGACAGGACACTACACCTTC. Residues: CASSILFSSTGHYTF.

This clone was seen a few times. V usage is TRBV19 and J usage is TRBJ2-2, with a possible D match to TRBD1 (5 bases). V was cut by 0 bases and J by 6 bases, with 11 bases left in between. This CDR3 has 15 amino acids. The V gene's germline CDR1 is LNHDA and CDR2 SQIVND (reference sequence). CDR3 amino acids: CASSIEGAVAGELFF. For the CDR3, the DNA is TGTGCCAGTAGTATAGAAGGGGCCGTGGCCGGGGAGCTGTTTTTT.

The chain has TRBV5-1 and TRBJ2-7, with TRBD1 matching 7 bases. Trimming at V came to 4 bases and at J to 2 bases, leaving 9 bases not matched to a gene. The CDR3 contains 15 residues. Germline V CDR1 and CDR2: SGHRS, YFSETQ. CDR3 nucleotide sequence: TGCGCCAGCAGCCAGACAGGGTCGATAGCCTACGAGCAGTACTTC. It is translated as CASSQTGSIAYEQYF.

The genes are TRBV7-9 and TRBJ1-3; D might be TRBD1 (6 bases). This CDR3 comprises 17 residues. Germline V lookup: CDR1 SEHNR, CDR2 FQNEAQ (reference sequence). Trimming left V 5 bases short and J 4 bases short, with 21 bases between. CDR3 nucleotide sequence: TGTGCCAGCAGCCCCTTTGGGAGGGGGTCGGGAGGAAACACCATATATTTT. It specifies CASSPFGRGSGGNTIYF. The full variable domain, completed using reference TRBV7-9 and TRBJ1-3, is DTGVSQNPRHKITKRGQNVTFRCDPISEHNRLYWYRQTLGQGPEFLTYFQNEAQLEKSRLLSDRFSAERPKGSFSTLEIQRTEQGDSAMYLCASSPFGRGSGGNTIYFGEGSWLTVV.

This rearrangement joins TRBV10-3 to TRBJ2-2; no clear D gene. Germline lookup yields CDR1 ENHRY and CDR2 SYGVKD. This CDR3 is 14 amino acids long. V lost 0 bases to trimming and J lost 4 bases, with 6 bases between them. The CDR3 here is CAISESFLTGELFF. The CDR3 DNA follows: TGTGCCATCAGTGAGTCGTTCCTCACCGGGGAGCTGTTTTTT.

The V call is TRBV19, the J call TRBJ1-5; D gene uncertain. This CDR3 contains 15 residues. Germline CDR1 and CDR2: LNHDA and SQIVND (reference sequence). The V gene lost 7 bases and the J gene lost 6 bases, with 19 bases spanning the gap. The CDR3 loop is CASNEIRRYGQPQHF. CDR3 DNA: TGTGCCAGTAATGAAATTCGGAGGTATGGTCAGCCCCAGCATTTT.

The gene calls are TRBV5-1 and TRBJ1-2, with D perhaps matching TRBD1 (6 bases). From germline, CDR1 is SGHRS and CDR2 YFSETQ. The V and J ends lost 0 bases and 7 bases respectively, with 13 bases between them. The length of the CDR3 is 14 residues. In nucleotides, the CDR3 is TGCGCCAGCAGCTTGGACAGGGAAGGCCTTGGCTACACCTTC. Translating it yields CASSLDREGLGYTF. The whole variable domain, remainder taken from reference TRBV5-1 and TRBJ1-2, is KAGVTQTPRYLIKTRGQQVTLSCSPISGHRSVSWYQQTPGQGLQFLFEYFSETQRNKGNFPGRFSGRQFSNSRSEMNVSTLELGDSALYLCASSLDREGLGYTFGSGTRLTVV.

This chain uses TRBV19 with TRBJ2-7; TRBD1 aligns across 7 bases. The junction had 8 bases not matched to a gene; V was cut back by 4 bases and J by 5 bases. Germline V gene lookup returns CDR1 LNHDA and CDR2 SQIVND (reference sequence). This CDR3 region has 14 residues. The CDR3 sequence is CASSTSRGSNEQYF. The CDR3 DNA reads TGTGCCAGTAGTACGAGCAGGGGGAGCAACGAGCAGTACTTC.

The rearrangement uses TRBV28 and TRBJ2-7, with D possibly TRBD1 on 6 matching bases. Per germline, CDR1 MDHEN and CDR2 SYDVKM. This CDR3 spans 12 amino acids. Between the trimmed V and J ends, which lost 6 bases and 3 bases, there was a span of 9 bases. The CDR3 nucleotides are TGTGCCAGCAGATCGGACAGCTACGAGCAGTACTTC. It specifies CASRSDSYEQYF.

DNA for the CDR3: TGTGCCAGCAGCTTGTATTCAGGGTTCAATCAGCCCCAGCATTTT. Its protein product is CASSLYSGFNQPQHF. This rearrangement joins TRBV5-6 to TRBJ1-5; D may be TRBD1 (5 bases). The CDR3 loop spans 15 amino acids. CDR1 is SGHDT, CDR2 YYEEEE, per germline. Trimming removed 1 base at V and 3 bases at J, with 11 bases between.

The chain is built from TRBV6-5 and TRBJ1-3, with D tentatively TRBD1 (5 bases). The CDR3 is 13 residues long. CDR1 and CDR2 (germline): MNHEY, SVGAGI. Trimming shortened V by 8 bases and J by 2 bases, and 10 bases separated the two germline ends. For the CDR3, the DNA is TGTGCCAGCCCAGGGATCGCTGGAAACACCATATATTTT. This codes for CASPGIAGNTIYF.

The V and J genes are TRBV4-2 and TRBJ1-5; possible D gene TRBD1, 6 bases. The CDR3 spans 15 residues. Between the trimmed V and J ends, which lost 3 bases and 5 bases, there was a span of 14 bases. Per germline, CDR1 LGHNA and CDR2 YNFKEQ. This CDR3 is CASSQNGDKYQPQHF. CDR3 nucleotide sequence: TGTGCCAGCAGCCAGAATGGGGACAAATATCAGCCCCAGCATTTT.

V gene TRBV7-2 combines with J gene TRBJ1-6; 8 bases line up with TRBD1. Per germline, CDR1 SGHTA and CDR2 FQGNSA. CDR3 length: 17 residues. J lost 2 bases, V lost 2 bases, and 5 bases had no gene match. As DNA, the CDR3 is TGTGCCAGCAGCTTAAGATCAGGGGGCCCCTATAATTCACCCCTCCACTTT. It is translated as CASSLRSGGPYNSPLHF. Full variable domain (rest looked up from reference TRBV7-2 and TRBJ1-6): GAGVSQSPSNKVTEKGKDVELRCDPISGHTALYWYRQSLGQGLEFLIYFQGNSAPDKSGLPSDRFSAERTGGSVSTLTIQRTQQEDSAVYLCASSLRSGGPYNSPLHFGNGTRLTVT.

This rearrangement joins TRBV30 to TRBJ2-4; no definite D call. This CDR3 spans 14 amino acids. Germline CDR1 reads GTSNPN; CDR2 reads SVGIG (reference sequence). V shed 3 bases and J shed 2 bases, with 11 bases lying between them. The CDR3 nucleotides are TGTGCCTGGAGCGTTAGTGTTACCAAAAACATTCAGTACTTC. Its protein product is CAWSVSVTKNIQYF.

In this sample, this clone turned up once. This chain connects TRBV19 to TRBJ1-4; 8 nucleotides line up with TRBD1. V shed 5 bases, J shed 4 bases, and the junction held 6 bases outside the gene matches. This CDR3 comprises 15 residues. Germline V gene data show CDR1 as LNHDA and CDR2 as SQIVND (reference sequence). The CDR3 DNA follows: TGTGCCAGTAGTCTTCGACAGGGGTTTAATGAAAAACTGTTTTTT. Translated, it gives CASSLRQGFNEKLFF. Full variable domain (outside the CDR3, taken from reference TRBV19 and TRBJ1-4): DGGITQSPKYLFRKEGQNVTLSCEQNLNHDAMYWYRQDPGQGLRLIYYSQIVNDFQKGDIAEGYSVSREKKESFPLTVTSAQKNPTAFYLCASSLRQGFNEKLFFGSGTQLSVL.

The rearrangement links TRBV5-6 to TRBJ1-3; 8 nucleotides align to TRBD1. Per germline, CDR1 SGHDT and CDR2 YYEEEE. V trimming: 2 bases; J trimming: 2 bases; junction bases outside the gene matches: 0. The CDR3 contains 14 residues. In DNA, the CDR3 is TGTGCCAGCAGCTTCAGGGGGCCTGGAAACACCATATATTTT. Protein product: CASSFRGPGNTIYF.

V gene TRBV9 combines with J gene TRBJ1-3; maybe TRBD1 (6 bases). Trimming removed 4 bases at V and 3 bases at J, with 8 bases between. The CDR3 is 13 amino acids. CDR1 and CDR2 from the germline V gene are SGDLS and YYNGEE. The DNA of the CDR3 is TGTGCCAGCAGCAGGACAGTTGGAAACACCATATATTTT. Its protein is CASSRTVGNTIYF.

The CDR3 is CASSLDRADEKLFF. CDR3 coding DNA: TGTGCCAGCAGCCTGGACAGGGCTGATGAAAAACTGTTTTTT. The genes are TRBV27 and TRBJ1-4; TRBD1 agrees at 8 bases. The CDR3 contains 14 residues. The germline CDR1 and CDR2 sequences are MNHEY and SMNVEV (reference sequence). V dropped 6 bases and J dropped 6; count of bases not matched to a gene: 6. Full variable domain (remainder filled in from reference TRBV27 and TRBJ1-4): EAQVTQNPRYLITVTGKKLTVTCSQNMNHEYMSWYRQDPGLGLRQIYYSMNVEVTDKGDVPEGYKVSRKEKRNFPLILESPSPNQTSLYFCASSLDRADEKLFFGSGTQLSVL.

Here the CDR3 reads CASSLEGAVSYEQYF. The DNA for the CDR3 is TGTGCCAGCAGCCTCGAGGGGGCAGTCTCCTACGAGCAGTACTTC. The chain has TRBV7-8 and TRBJ2-7; 7 bases fit TRBD1. The germline gives CDR1 SGHVS, CDR2 FQNEAQ. The V and J ends lost 5 bases and 0 bases, in that order; junction bases with no gene match: 7. The CDR3 has 15 amino acids. Looking up the rest from reference TRBV7-8 and TRBJ2-7 gives the full variable domain: GAGVSQSPRYKVAKRGQDVALRCDPISGHVSLFWYQQALGQGPEFLTYFQNEAQLDKSGLPSDRFFAERPEGSVSTLKIQRTQQEDSAVYLCASSLEGAVSYEQYFGPGTRLTVT.